A single sample gave rise to the 30 T cell receptor beta chains below, sequenced in a study of blood T cells in healthy people across ages. The use of a sample-barcoded 5' primer and a J-beta primer mix characterized a second PCR of roughly 7 to 12 cycles. TCRdb passed the 5' RACE reads through MiXCR, listing each CDR3 protein once. The repertoire holds under 2,000,000 distinct CDR3 sequences, roughly 52% seen once, with 2% to 2.5% in the top ten. The sequencing sample was made of blood. The receptor set was obtained from a woman aged 40 to 50 in good health.

The rearrangement links TRBV10-3 to TRBJ2-3; 13 bases align to TRBD2. V lost 6 bases to trimming and J lost 4 bases; unmatched junction nucleotides: 4. This CDR3 spans 15 amino acids. Germline V CDR1 and CDR2: ENHRY, SYGVKD. CDR3 amino acids: CAISGTSGAPDTQYF. The CDR3 DNA reads TGTGCCATCAGCGGGACTAGCGGGGCGCCAGATACGCAGTATTTT.

The rearrangement uses TRBV4-3 and TRBJ2-3; a weak D match, TRBD1 (5 bases). The CDR3 is made up of 16 amino acids. CDR1 is LGHNA, CDR2 YSLEER, per germline. The germline V and J ends were trimmed by 0 bases and 0 bases, with 10 bases remaining between them. The CDR3 DNA follows: TGCGCCAGCAGCCAAGATAGCCCAGGGAGCACAGATACGCAGTATTTT. Encoded protein: CASSQDSPGSTDTQYF.

In this sample, this clonotype turned up a few times. This chain joins TRBV27 and TRBJ1-2; 7 bases match TRBD1. The CDR3 length is 15 residues. V lost 5 bases, J lost 5 bases, and 11 bases stayed unmatched. The V gene's germline CDR1 is MNHEY and CDR2 SMNVEV (reference sequence). The DNA of the CDR3 is TGTGCCAGCAGTCCCCGGGCAGGGGGTTATTATGGCTACACCTTC. Translating it yields CASSPRAGGYYGYTF.

The chain has TRBV28 and TRBJ2-7; unclear D gene. CDR3 length equals 16 residues. V lost 5 bases and J 7 bases, leaving 24 bases between the germline ends. CDR1 is MDHEN and CDR2 is SYDVKM in the germline V gene. The CDR3 DNA reads as TGTGCCAGCAGTCCTCCCCGAGCGACTTTTCGTTTTGAGCAGTACTTC. Translation gives CASSPPRATFRFEQYF.

This clonotype was seen a few times. The chain couples TRBV6-2 or TRBV6-3 to TRBJ2-4; tentatively, D is TRBD1 (6 bases). The J call may be incorrect, as the DNA end agrees better with TRBJ2-7. The CDR3 is 12 residues long. The germline V gene has CDR1 MNHEY and CDR2 SVGEGT. CDR3 residues: CASRRTVYEQYF. The CDR3 DNA sequence: TGTGCCAGCAGACGGACAGTTTACGAGCAGTACTTC.

The chain carries TRBV4-3 and TRBJ2-4; TRBD1 agrees at 10 bases. The germline V gene encodes CDR1 LGHNA and CDR2 YSLEER. Trimming took 3 bases from V and 5 from J; bases not matched to a gene: 1. CDR3 length: 14 residues. As DNA, the CDR3 is TGCGCCAGCAGCCACGGACAGGGGGAAAACATTCAGTACTTC. This translates into CASSHGQGENIQYF.

The V gene is TRBV6-5, the J gene TRBJ2-1, with 9 bases lining up with TRBD2. The germline gives CDR1 MNHEY, CDR2 SVGAGI. V dropped 6 bases and J dropped 11; count of bases not matched to a gene: 11. This CDR3 comprises 14 residues. Written as DNA, the CDR3 is TGTGCCAGCAGCCCAGCGGGGGGAGGGCCAAAGCAGTTCTTC. The encoded protein is CASSPAGGGPKQFF.

This clonotype was detected only a few times. This chain uses TRBV6-4 with TRBJ1-2; 11 bases align to TRBD1. The CDR3 length is 15 residues. Germline lookup yields CDR1 MRHNA and CDR2 SNTAGT. V lost 5 bases and J lost 3; bases outside the gene matches: 5. The CDR3 DNA is TGTGCCAGCAGTTTTGGACAGGGGGCCCACTATGGCTACACCTTC. This encodes CASSFGQGAHYGYTF.

The V gene is TRBV27, the J gene TRBJ2-1; D is possibly TRBD2 (6 bases). This CDR3 spans 17 amino acids. Germline loops: CDR1 MNHEY, CDR2 SMNVEV (reference sequence). The V end was cut by 6 bases, the J end by 2 bases, with 20 bases between. This CDR3 is CASSLLGLTNAYNEQFF. The CDR3 DNA sequence: TGTGCCAGCAGCTTACTCGGACTAACGAACGCCTACAATGAGCAGTTCTTC.

This clonotype has a handful of counts. The CDR3 DNA is TGTGCCACCTCGGGACCAATTTATGAGCAGTTCTTC. It codes for CATSGPIYEQFF. The chain employs TRBV28 and TRBJ2-1, with D perhaps assigned TRBD1 or TRBD2 (5 bases each). The V gene lost 10 bases and the J gene lost 8 bases, with 15 bases spanning the gap. The CDR3 sequence is 12 residues long. Germline CDR1 reads MDHEN; CDR2 reads SYDVKM.

This clonotype has just a few counts. The chain is built from TRBV9 and TRBJ2-1, with 7 bases aligning to TRBD2. Trimming removed 0 bases from V and 15 bases from J; junction bases left unmatched: 12. CDR1 is SGDLS, CDR2 YYNGEE, per germline. The length of the CDR3 is 14 residues. CDR3 nucleotide sequence: TGTGCCAGCAGCGTAGGCAAGACTAGCCTCGTACCGTTCTTC. Residues: CASSVGKTSLVPFF.

The chain has TRBV7-3 and TRBJ2-1, with TRBD1 identical over 7 bases. The junction had 13 bases not matched to a gene; V was cut back by 5 bases and J by 6 bases. Germline CDR1 SGHTA, CDR2 FQGTGA. This CDR3 contains 16 residues. DNA for the CDR3: TGTGCCAGCAGCGGCCTCCCGGGACAGAGAGCCAATGAGCAGTTCTTC. This sequence encodes CASSGLPGQRANEQFF.

The CDR3 coding sequence is TGTGCCAGCAGCCGTGGGACAGCCGATAACTACGAGCAGTACTTC. Residues: CASSRGTADNYEQYF. The chain carries TRBV11-2 and TRBJ2-4; 7 nucleotides align to TRBD1. The J call may be mistaken, given a closer DNA end match to TRBJ2-7. The CDR3 extends over 15 amino acids. The germline CDR1 and CDR2 sequences are SGHAT and FQNNGV.

The chain joins TRBV29-1 to TRBJ1-6; D is uncertain. Germline CDR1 SQVTM, CDR2 ANQGSEA. V was pared by 1 base and J by 9 bases, with 19 bases between. CDR3 size: 16 residues. CDR3: CSVEGKGPTVGSPLHF. Written as DNA, the CDR3 is TGCAGCGTTGAAGGGAAGGGTCCTACAGTTGGTTCACCCCTCCACTTT.

J is TRBJ2-7 and V is TRBV9; D possibly corresponds to TRBD2 (5 bases). The germline V and J ends were trimmed by 9 bases and 0 bases, with 19 bases remaining between them. The CDR3 contains 15 residues. Germline CDR1 and CDR2: SGDLS and YYNGEE. The CDR3 sequence is CATGRRIGNSYEQYF. The CDR3 region has the DNA TGTGCCACAGGAAGGAGGATTGGGAACTCCTACGAGCAGTACTTC. The entire variable domain, with the rest obtained from reference TRBV9 and TRBJ2-7, is as follows: DSGVTQTPKHLITATGQRVTLRCSPRSGDLSVYWYQQSLDQGLQFLIQYYNGEERAKGNILERFSAQQFPDLHSELNLSSLELGDSALYFCATGRRIGNSYEQYFGPGTRLTVT.

The CDR3 sequence: CSVNDRNTEAFF. As DNA, the CDR3 is TGCAGCGTTAACGACAGGAACACTGAAGCTTTCTTT. The chain has TRBV29-1 and TRBJ1-1, with D possibly TRBD1 on 5 matching bases. V lost 5 bases, J lost 1 base, and 8 bases lay in between. In germline, CDR1 is SQVTM, CDR2 ANQGSEA. This CDR3 comprises 12 residues.

Notes on this clonotype: Germline is not matched at one junction end, which may reflect a read error. J is TRBJ2-4 and V is TRBV7-2; the D gene is possibly TRBD2 (7 bases). The last part of the DNA fits TRBJ2-5 better; the J call may be wrong. Germline loops: CDR1 SGHTA, CDR2 FQGNSA. The CDR3 extends over 15 amino acids. The CDR3 loop reads CACRSAGGGLETQYF. For the CDR3, the DNA is TGTGCCTGCAGATCGGCGGGCGGGGGCTTAGAGACCCAGTACTTC.

This clonotype was observed a few times. This rearrangement joins TRBV27 to TRBJ1-2, with 12 bases matching TRBD1. V shed 3 bases, J shed 8 bases, and the junction held 7 bases outside the gene matches. The length of the CDR3 is 15 residues. Germline CDR1 reads MNHEY; CDR2 reads SMNVEV (reference sequence). The CDR3 here is CASSFTGTGGEGYTF. Written as DNA, the CDR3 is TGTGCCAGCAGTTTCACCGGGACAGGGGGCGAAGGCTACACCTTC.

V gene TRBV6-2 or TRBV6-3 combines with J gene TRBJ2-1; 10 nucleotides match TRBD1. In germline, CDR1 is MNHEY, CDR2 SVGEGT. The CDR3 extends over 17 amino acids. The V gene end was trimmed by 2 bases and the J gene end by 8 bases; junction bases not matched to a gene: 12. The CDR3 DNA reads TGTGCCAGCAGTTACCCTTTTAGGACAGGGGGTTCGGATGAGCAGTTCTTC. It is translated as CASSYPFRTGGSDEQFF.

The rearrangement uses TRBV12-3 or TRBV12-4 and TRBJ2-7; TRBD1 aligns across 7 bases. V lost 7 bases and J lost 3; bases outside the gene matches: 6. The CDR3 length is 13 residues. This CDR3 is CASKSTGYYEQYF. The CDR3 DNA sequence: TGTGCCAGCAAATCGACAGGGTACTACGAGCAGTACTTC.

V usage is TRBV5-1 and J usage is TRBJ2-2; D remains unclear. Looked up from germline, CDR1 is SGHRS and CDR2 is YFSETQ. The V end lost 6 bases, the J end lost 5 bases, and 5 bases lay between the germline ends. The CDR3 extends over 11 amino acids. CDR3 region: CASKGTGELFF. CDR3 nucleotides: TGCGCCAGCAAAGGGACCGGGGAGCTGTTTTTT. The entire variable domain, with the rest obtained from reference TRBV5-1 and TRBJ2-2, is as follows: KAGVTQTPRYLIKTRGQQVTLSCSPISGHRSVSWYQQTPGQGLQFLFEYFSETQRNKGNFPGRFSGRQFSNSRSEMNVSTLELGDSALYLCASKGTGELFFGEGSRLTVL.

This clonotype is a singleton in its sample. The chain has TRBV5-5 and TRBJ2-1; the D is unclear. Trimming left V 3 bases short and J 0 bases short, with 13 bases between. The CDR3 extends over 16 amino acids. CDR1 and CDR2 (germline): SGHKS, YYEKEE (reference sequence). Here the CDR3 reads CASSSPTTDSYNEQFF. The CDR3 DNA reads TGTGCCAGCAGCTCTCCCACTACCGACTCCTACAATGAGCAGTTCTTC.

This clonotype was recorded only once. The chain recombines TRBV29-1 with TRBJ1-2; D is unclear. V was shortened by 2 bases and J by 5 bases, with 15 bases between the two germline ends. Germline values: CDR1 SQVTM, CDR2 ANQGSEA. The CDR3 is 14 residues long. The CDR3 loop reads CSVEQSTTSYGYTF. The DNA of the CDR3 is TGCAGCGTTGAACAGTCAACCACCTCATATGGCTACACCTTC.

The gene calls are TRBV7-3 and TRBJ2-3, with a tentative D call TRBD1 (6 bases). This CDR3 is built from 14 residues. V gave up 4 bases and J gave up 6 bases, with 14 bases separating them. The V gene's germline CDR1 is SGHTA and CDR2 FQGTGA. CDR3 DNA sequence: TGTGCCAGCAGCTCCAGGGGCTCCCTTGATACGCAGTATTTT. Its translation: CASSSRGSLDTQYF.

This clonotype was seen a handful of times. The chain couples TRBV5-1 to TRBJ2-7; tentatively, D is TRBD1 (6 bases). This CDR3 is built from 12 residues. V dropped 4 bases and J dropped 3 bases, with 8 bases sitting between them. Germline V lookup: CDR1 SGHRS, CDR2 YFSETQ. The CDR3 bases are TGCGCCAGCAGCGGACAGAACTACGAGCAGTACTTC. It yields the protein CASSGQNYEQYF. Drawing the rest from reference TRBV5-1 and TRBJ2-7, the complete variable domain is KAGVTQTPRYLIKTRGQQVTLSCSPISGHRSVSWYQQTPGQGLQFLFEYFSETQRNKGNFPGRFSGRQFSNSRSEMNVSTLELGDSALYLCASSGQNYEQYFGPGTRLTVT.

The V call is TRBV5-1, the J call TRBJ2-6; 9 bases line up with TRBD1. J was trimmed by 0 bases and V by 2 bases; bases with no gene match: 6. Per the germline V gene, CDR1 is SGHRS and CDR2 is YFSETQ. The CDR3 covers 18 residues. The CDR3 DNA sequence: TGCGCCAGCAGCTTTCGGCGACAGGGGGACTCTGGGGCCAACGTCCTGACTTTC. It codes for CASSFRRQGDSGANVLTF.

The chain uses TRBV11-2 and TRBJ2-7, with TRBD1 matching over 7 bases. Germline CDR1 SGHAT, CDR2 FQNNGV. The CDR3 is 14 amino acids. The trim removed 5 bases at V and 3 bases at J, leaving 7 bases unmatched. In DNA form, the CDR3 reads TGTGCCAGCAGCCGACAGGGACCTTTCTACGAGCAGTACTTC. Translating it yields CASSRQGPFYEQYF.

The chain recombines TRBV7-2 with TRBJ2-5; D ambiguous. Germline lookup yields CDR1 SGHTA and CDR2 FQGNSA. V lost 4 bases and J lost 5, with 11 bases in between. The CDR3 has 13 residues. The chain's CDR3 is CASSSSFRETQYF. The CDR3 DNA is TGTGCCAGCAGCTCCTCTTTCCGGGAGACCCAGTACTTC.

This clonotype was recorded only once. The chain is built from TRBV7-2 and TRBJ2-7; weak D call: TRBD2 (5 bases). The CDR3 has 14 amino acids. Deletions cut 3 bases from V and 0 bases from J, with 9 bases between. The germline CDR1 and CDR2 sequences are SGHTA and FQGNSA. CDR3 sequence (DNA): TGTGCCAGCAGCTTTAGCCGGGACTCCTACGAGCAGTACTTC. As protein: CASSFSRDSYEQYF. The full variable domain, with the rest looked up from reference TRBV7-2 and TRBJ2-7, is GAGVSQSPSNKVTEKGKDVELRCDPISGHTALYWYRQSLGQGLEFLIYFQGNSAPDKSGLPSDRFSAERTGGSVSTLTIQRTQQEDSAVYLCASSFSRDSYEQYFGPGTRLTVT.

This clonotype appeared many times. The V call is TRBV6-5, the J call TRBJ2-4; D not resolved. Germline lookup yields CDR1 MNHEY and CDR2 SVGAGI. The V and J ends lost 0 bases and 1 base respectively, with 10 bases between them. The CDR3 is 16 amino acids. This CDR3 is CASSYSLLEAKNIQYF. Here the CDR3 DNA reads TGTGCCAGCAGTTACTCCCTCCTAGAGGCCAAAAACATTCAGTACTTC.